The 12 T cell receptor beta chains reported below all come from one sample, sequenced in a study of human T cells and chemical hapten exposure. Noted time point: pre-sensitization, week 0. Treatment indicated: therapeutic diphenylcyclopropenone sensitization with weekly scalp DPC. TCRdb re-derived calls from the RACE reads in MiXCR, one entry per CDR3 protein. The sample contains about 270,000 distinct CDR3 sequences, over 7.5% of which appear only once. The sample consisted of whole blood, taken in connection with sensitization to the hapten diphenylcyclopropenone (DPC). The source of these receptors is a man aged 18 to 30 with alopecia areata. Some clones in this sample may be carry-over from other donors' samples.

The CDR3 reads CATSPGRLEREKLFF. The CDR3 nucleotides read TGTGCCACTTCGCCGGGCCGCCTTGAGAGAGAAAAACTGTTTTTT. This sequence joins TRBV2 and TRBJ1-4; D unresolved. There are 15 residues in the CDR3. V was pared by 10 bases and J by 8 bases, with 23 bases between. CDR1 SNHLY and CDR2 FYNNEI come from the germline V gene.

There are a few counts of this clonotype. The CDR3 sequence is CSARENTGELFF. Written as DNA, the CDR3 is TGCAGTGCTAGAGAGAACACCGGGGAGCTGTTTTTT. This sequence joins TRBV20-1 and TRBJ2-2, with D unresolved. Trimming stripped 0 bases from V and 1 base from J, with 0 bases between. Germline V gene lookup returns CDR1 DFQATT and CDR2 SNEGSKA (reference sequence). This CDR3 is 12 amino acids long.

This clonotype was seen a few times. The chain is built from TRBV18 and TRBJ1-6, with D uncertain. The CDR3 loop spans 14 amino acids. In germline, CDR1 is KGHSH, CDR2 LQKENI. The V and J ends lost 0 bases and 7 bases respectively, with 7 bases between them. Here the CDR3 reads CASSPPEGNSPLHF. For the CDR3, the DNA is TGTGCCAGCTCACCACCGGAGGGAAATTCACCCCTCCACTTT.

Only a few counts were recorded for this clonotype. This chain connects TRBV28 to TRBJ1-2; 11 nucleotides agree with TRBD1. Germline trimming cut 5 bases from V and 3 bases from J; bases unmatched to any gene: 5. This CDR3 is 15 amino acids long. CDR1 and CDR2 (germline): MDHEN, SYDVKM. The CDR3 spells CASSLRTGGYYGYTF. Here the CDR3 DNA reads TGTGCCAGCAGTCTCCGGACAGGGGGCTACTATGGCTACACCTTC.

The sample holds many counts of this clonotype. The genes are TRBV10-3 and TRBJ2-5; maybe TRBD1 (6 bases). The CDR3 totals 16 residues. Germline assignment: CDR1 ENHRY and CDR2 SYGVKD. V was trimmed by 4 bases and J by 2 bases, leaving 17 bases between them. The CDR3 spells CAISGTAANRQETQYF. CDR3 in DNA: TGTGCCATCAGTGGGACAGCCGCGAACCGTCAAGAGACCCAGTACTTC.

This clonotype showed up just once. The rearrangement uses TRBV10-3 and TRBJ1-6; weak D call: TRBD1 (6 bases). Germline V lookup: CDR1 ENHRY, CDR2 SYGVKD. Trimming removed 5 bases at V and 7 bases at J, with 15 bases between. There are 15 residues in the CDR3. CDR3 nucleotides: TGTGCCATCAGTAAGGAGGACAGTCGCAATTCACCCCTCCACTTT. Protein sequence: CAISKEDSRNSPLHF.

This clonotype was picked up a small number of times. The chain recombines TRBV10-3 with TRBJ1-6; possible D gene TRBD1, 6 bases. The germline CDR1 and CDR2 sequences are ENHRY and SYGVKD. Between the trimmed V and J ends, which lost 7 bases and 7 bases, there was a span of 11 bases. The length of the CDR3 is 13 residues. CDR3 bases: TGTGCCATCACGGGGACAAGGAATTCACCCCTCCACTTT. This sequence encodes CAITGTRNSPLHF.

The chain combines TRBV4-3 with TRBJ2-1; D possibly corresponds to TRBD2 (6 bases). Trimming took 2 bases from V and 8 from J, leaving 19 bases between them. The CDR3 has 16 residues. Germline V gene data show CDR1 as LGHNA and CDR2 as YSLEER. The CDR3 is CASSQRGWGVIDEQFF. CDR3 nucleotides: TGCGCCAGCAGCCAAAGGGGCTGGGGGGTGATCGATGAGCAGTTCTTC.

This clonotype turned up a few times. J is TRBJ2-1 and V is TRBV6-1, with 8 bases lining up with TRBD1. V was clipped by 1 base and J by 10 bases; unmatched bases: 3. Germline values: CDR1 MNHNS, CDR2 SASEGT. This CDR3 is 13 amino acids long. CDR3 sequence reads: CASSEVDRGEQFF. The CDR3 bases are TGTGCCAGCAGTGAAGTAGACAGGGGCGAGCAGTTCTTC.

This clonotype was recorded a few times. The rearrangement uses TRBV7-9 and TRBJ2-7, with 8 bases identical to TRBD1. With V trimmed by 5 bases and J by 2 bases, 14 bases remained unmatched. Germline loops: CDR1 SEHNR, CDR2 FQNEAQ (reference sequence). This CDR3 contains 17 residues. CDR3 loop: CASSPMRGQGSPYEQYV. The CDR3 nucleotides are TGTGCCAGCAGCCCCATGCGAGGACAGGGTTCTCCCTACGAGCAGTACGTC.

This clonotype was seen repeatedly, ten times or more. The chain links TRBV7-2 to TRBJ1-3, with 7 bases that match TRBD1. Germline lookup yields CDR1 SGHTA and CDR2 FQGNSA. The CDR3 contains 17 residues. The J segment lost 0 bases and the V segment lost 0 bases, leaving 5 bases of the junction unmatched. CDR3 residues: CASSLAGQSHSGNTIYF. In DNA, the CDR3 is TGTGCCAGCAGCTTAGCGGGACAGTCCCACTCTGGAAACACCATATATTTT.

The table lists this clonotype with a few counts. J is TRBJ2-5 and V is TRBV4-1, with TRBD2 matching 13 bases. The germline V gene has CDR1 MGHRA and CDR2 YSYEKL. The V segment lost 2 bases and the J segment 2 bases; nucleotides outside the gene matches: 17. The CDR3 runs to 21 residues. The CDR3, as DNA: TGCGCCAGCAGCCAAAATGTGGGGCGACTAGCGGGGGGCCGGATACAAGAGACCCAGTACTTC. This encodes CASSQNVGRLAGGRIQETQYF.